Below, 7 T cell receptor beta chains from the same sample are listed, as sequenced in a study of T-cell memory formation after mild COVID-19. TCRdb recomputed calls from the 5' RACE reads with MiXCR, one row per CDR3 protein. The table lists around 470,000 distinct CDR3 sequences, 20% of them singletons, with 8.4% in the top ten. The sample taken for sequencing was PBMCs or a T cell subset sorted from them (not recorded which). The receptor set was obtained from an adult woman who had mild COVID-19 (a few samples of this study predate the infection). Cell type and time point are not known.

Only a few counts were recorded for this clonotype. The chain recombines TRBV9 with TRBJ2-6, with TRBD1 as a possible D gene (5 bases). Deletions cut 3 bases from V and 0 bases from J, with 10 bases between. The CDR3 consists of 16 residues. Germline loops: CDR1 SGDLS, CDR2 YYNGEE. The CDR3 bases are TGTGCCAGCAGCGCAGGAAGGGGCTCTGGGGCCAACGTCCTGACTTTC. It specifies CASSAGRGSGANVLTF.

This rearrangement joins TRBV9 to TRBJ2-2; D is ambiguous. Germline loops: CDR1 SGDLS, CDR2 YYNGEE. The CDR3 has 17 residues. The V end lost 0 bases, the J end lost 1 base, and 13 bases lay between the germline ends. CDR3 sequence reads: CASSVAPASENTGELFF. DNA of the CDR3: TGTGCCAGCAGCGTAGCTCCCGCCAGCGAGAACACCGGGGAGCTGTTTTTT.

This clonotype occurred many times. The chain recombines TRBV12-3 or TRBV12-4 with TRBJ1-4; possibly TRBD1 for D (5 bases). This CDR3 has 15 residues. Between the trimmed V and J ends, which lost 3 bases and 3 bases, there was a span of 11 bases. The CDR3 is CASSFGGRANEKLFF. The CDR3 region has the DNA TGTGCCAGCAGTTTTGGGGGTAGGGCTAATGAAAAACTGTTTTTT.

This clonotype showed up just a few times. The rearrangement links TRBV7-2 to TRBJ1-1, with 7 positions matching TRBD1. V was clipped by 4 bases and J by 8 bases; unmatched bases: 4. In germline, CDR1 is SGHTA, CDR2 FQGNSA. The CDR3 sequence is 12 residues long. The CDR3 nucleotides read TGTGCCAGCAGCTCCGGGACAGCAGAAGCTTTCTTT. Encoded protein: CASSSGTAEAFF.

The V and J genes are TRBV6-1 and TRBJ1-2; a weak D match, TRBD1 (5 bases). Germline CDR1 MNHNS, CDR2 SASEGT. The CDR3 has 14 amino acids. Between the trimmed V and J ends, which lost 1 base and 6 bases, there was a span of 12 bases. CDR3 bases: TGTGCCAGCAGTGAAGGGGGAGGGGTCAATGGCTACACCTTC. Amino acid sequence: CASSEGGGVNGYTF.

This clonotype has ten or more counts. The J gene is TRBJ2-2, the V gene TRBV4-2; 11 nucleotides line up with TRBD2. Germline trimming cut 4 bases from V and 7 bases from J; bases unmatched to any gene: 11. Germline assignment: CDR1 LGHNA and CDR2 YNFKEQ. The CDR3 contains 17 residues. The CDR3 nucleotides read TGTGCCAGCAGCCCTGCTACTAGCGGGAGAGGTGGCGGGGAGCTGTTTTTT. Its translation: CASSPATSGRGGGELFF.

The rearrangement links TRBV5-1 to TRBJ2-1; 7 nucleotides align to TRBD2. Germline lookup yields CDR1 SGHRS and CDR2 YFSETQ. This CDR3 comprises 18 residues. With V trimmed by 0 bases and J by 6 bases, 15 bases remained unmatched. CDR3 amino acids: CASSLVPSGASLGNEQFF. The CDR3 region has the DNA TGCGCCAGCAGCTTGGTACCGAGCGGGGCCAGTCTTGGCAATGAGCAGTTCTTC.